One sample yielded the 21 T cell receptor beta chains listed below, sequenced in a study of shared clonotypes between healthy human individuals. Sequenced by immunoSEQ multiplex PCR; TCRdb stores in-frame clones only, minus some. Here the sample spans roughly 2.2 million clones, more than 85% being singletons. Sequenced input: naive CD4+ T cells from PBMCs. Subset denoted: CD45RA+ positively selected. Receptors originate from a man aged 18-30 years in good health. Some clones in this sample may be carry-over from other donors' samples.

The chain couples TRBV25-1 to TRBJ1-1; unclear D gene. Trimming removed 8 bases from V and 0 bases from J, with 7 bases in between. CDR1 is MGHDK and CDR2 is SYGVNS in the germline V gene. CDR3 size: 12 residues. CDR3 bases: TGTGCCAGCCAAAGTTTGAACACTGAAGCTTTCTTT. It is translated as CASQSLNTEAFF.

The chain is built from TRBV5-1 and TRBJ2-7; 8 bases align to TRBD2. The CDR3 has 13 residues. J gave up 4 bases and V 9 bases, and 9 bases lay outside the gene matches. Germline V gives CDR1 SGHRS, CDR2 YFSETQ. The CDR3 protein is CATSPGGIYEQYF. CDR3 DNA: TGCGCCACCTCGCCGGGAGGGATATACGAGCAGTACTTC.

The chain uses TRBV7-9 and TRBJ1-1; 8 positions match TRBD1. The germline V gene encodes CDR1 SEHNR and CDR2 FQNEAQ (reference sequence). The CDR3 spans 15 residues. The trim removed 1 base at V and 4 bases at J, leaving 5 bases unmatched. The CDR3 coding sequence is TGTGCCAGCAGCTTAGGGGGACAGGAACGCACTGAAGCTTTCTTT. This translates into CASSLGGQERTEAFF.

This chain joins TRBV10-3 and TRBJ1-5; D not certain. CDR1 and CDR2 (germline): ENHRY, SYGVKD. Trimming pared 2 bases from V and 2 bases from J, leaving 10 bases between. This CDR3 spans 15 amino acids. The DNA for the CDR3 is TGTGCCATCAGTGAGGAGGCGAGGGGCAATCAGCCCCAGCATTTT. This codes for CAISEEARGNQPQHF.

DNA for the CDR3: TGTGCCAGCAGCTTAGGGGGTCCCGGGGCCAACGTCCTGACTTTC. This codes for CASSLGGPGANVLTF. The V and J genes are TRBV7-2 and TRBJ2-6; D gene ambiguous. The V end lost 1 base, the J end lost 4 bases, and 8 bases lay between the germline ends. Germline V gene lookup returns CDR1 SGHTA and CDR2 FQGNSA. The CDR3 spans 15 residues.

V and J are TRBV6-1 and TRBJ2-7, with D possibly matching TRBD2 (6 bases). The CDR3 has 14 amino acids. Trimming stripped 3 bases from V and 7 bases from J, with 16 bases between. Germline V gene lookup returns CDR1 MNHNS and CDR2 SASEGT. CDR3 sequence reads: CASSEVGGVREQYF. The CDR3 bases are TGTGCCAGCAGTGAGGTCGGGGGAGTCAGAGAGCAGTACTTC.

The CDR3 sequence is CASSLTLAGGLDTQYF. The CDR3 DNA is TGTGCCAGCAGCTTGACGCTAGCGGGAGGTTTGGATACGCAGTATTTT. The chain employs TRBV5-4 and TRBJ2-3; 11 bases are shared with TRBD2. J gave up 6 bases and V 1 base, and 7 bases lay outside the gene matches. From germline, CDR1 is SGHNT and CDR2 YYREEE (reference sequence). This CDR3 region has 16 residues.

V usage is TRBV7-2 and J usage is TRBJ2-5; the D is unclear. The CDR3 is 11 residues long. CDR1 is SGHTA, CDR2 FQGNSA, per germline. V was clipped by 4 bases and J by 7 bases, with 7 bases between them. The CDR3 nucleotides read TGTGCCAGCAGCTCCTCCAGGACCCAGTACTTC. Its translation: CASSSSRTQYF.

The V gene is TRBV13, the J gene TRBJ1-3; tentative D call: TRBD1 (5 bases). This CDR3 is 15 amino acids long. V lost 5 bases, J lost 4 bases, and 15 bases lay in between. Germline lookup yields CDR1 PRHDT and CDR2 FYEKMQ (reference sequence). This chain's CDR3 is CASSRDRLIGNTIYF. DNA of the CDR3: TGTGCCAGCAGCCGAGACAGACTGATAGGAAACACCATATATTTT.

The chain uses TRBV28 and TRBJ2-7; 7 bases are a match to TRBD2. The CDR3 contains 15 residues. The V and J ends lost 6 bases and 3 bases, in that order; junction bases with no gene match: 11. CDR1 is MDHEN and CDR2 is SYDVKM in the germline V gene. The CDR3 protein is CASSLPGLRNYEQYF. The DNA of the CDR3 is TGTGCCAGCAGCCTCCCGGGACTAAGGAACTACGAGCAGTACTTC.

This clone showed up just a few times. J is TRBJ1-1 and V is TRBV30, with 7 bases aligning to TRBD1. The V gene's germline CDR1 is GTSNPN and CDR2 SVGIG (reference sequence). The CDR3 is made up of 16 amino acids. V lost 2 bases, J lost 0 bases, and 9 bases stayed unmatched. The CDR3 spells CAWSKGMGQLNTEAFF. The CDR3 DNA is TGTGCCTGGAGTAAGGGTATGGGACAGTTGAACACTGAAGCTTTCTTT.

V is TRBV29-1 and J is TRBJ2-7, with 10 bases identical to TRBD2. There are 15 residues in the CDR3. Unmatched junction bases numbered 7, after V lost 1 base and J lost 4 bases. From germline, CDR1 is SQVTM and CDR2 ANQGSEA. CDR3 protein: CSVEVGSGRRYEQYF. The CDR3 nucleotides are TGCAGCGTTGAAGTAGGTAGCGGGAGGAGGTACGAGCAGTACTTC.

This chain joins TRBV7-2 and TRBJ2-7; TRBD2 aligns across 10 bases. Germline V gene lookup returns CDR1 SGHTA and CDR2 FQGNSA. The CDR3 sequence is 16 residues long. Germline trimming cut 0 bases from V and 5 bases from J; bases unmatched to any gene: 7. CDR3 bases: TGTGCCAGCAGCTTAGCGCGGGCTAGCGGGAGTCACGAGCAGTACTTC. As protein: CASSLARASGSHEQYF. The complete variable domain, with remaining parts taken from reference TRBV7-2 and TRBJ2-7, reads GAGVSQSPSNKVTEKGKDVELRCDPISGHTALYWYRQSLGQGLEFLIYFQGNSAPDKSGLPSDRFSAERTGGSVSTLTIQRTQQEDSAVYLCASSLARASGSHEQYFGPGTRLTVT.

The rearrangement uses TRBV5-1 and TRBJ2-3; D is uncertain. V was pared by 6 bases and J by 1 base, with 9 bases between. The CDR3 consists of 13 residues. CDR1 and CDR2 (germline): SGHRS, YFSETQ. For the CDR3, the DNA is TGCGCCAGCAACGATGGGGGCACAGATACGCAGTATTTT. Protein sequence: CASNDGGTDTQYF. The full variable domain, its missing parts supplied by reference TRBV5-1 and TRBJ2-3, is KAGVTQTPRYLIKTRGQQVTLSCSPISGHRSVSWYQQTPGQGLQFLFEYFSETQRNKGNFPGRFSGRQFSNSRSEMNVSTLELGDSALYLCASNDGGTDTQYFGPGTRLTVL.

The V call is TRBV5-4, the J call TRBJ2-2, with TRBD1 matching over 9 bases. In germline, CDR1 is SGHNT, CDR2 YYREEE (reference sequence). The CDR3 contains 15 residues. V trimming: 4 bases; J trimming: 3 bases; junction bases outside the gene matches: 4. This CDR3 reads CASSLQGAHTGELFF. CDR3 bases: TGTGCCAGCAGCCTACAGGGGGCCCACACCGGGGAGCTGTTTTTT.

The rearrangement joins TRBV28 to TRBJ2-5; 8 nucleotides agree with TRBD1. This CDR3 has 16 residues. V shed 5 bases, J shed 2 bases, and the junction held 10 bases outside the gene matches. Germline CDR1 and CDR2: MDHEN and SYDVKM. The CDR3 sequence is CASSELRGQVQETQYF. Written as DNA, the CDR3 is TGTGCCAGCAGTGAGCTCCGGGGACAGGTTCAAGAGACCCAGTACTTC.

The chain joins TRBV19 to TRBJ2-2; D unresolved. This CDR3 comprises 19 residues. V gave up 1 base and J gave up 3 bases, with 21 bases separating them. The V gene's germline CDR1 is LNHDA and CDR2 SQIVND (reference sequence). CDR3 region: CASSIGSPSSLGHTGELFF. The CDR3 region has the DNA TGTGCCAGTAGTATAGGATCCCCATCCTCTCTCGGTCACACCGGGGAGCTGTTTTTT.

The V call is TRBV19, the J call TRBJ1-1, with D unresolved. Germline V gives CDR1 LNHDA, CDR2 SQIVND (reference sequence). Between the trimmed V and J ends, which lost 5 bases and 1 base, there was a span of 8 bases. This CDR3 contains 13 residues. The CDR3 coding sequence is TGTGCCAGTAGTCGAACAGAGAACACTGAAGCTTTCTTT. This gives the protein CASSRTENTEAFF. The full variable domain, completed using reference TRBV19 and TRBJ1-1, is DGGITQSPKYLFRKEGQNVTLSCEQNLNHDAMYWYRQDPGQGLRLIYYSQIVNDFQKGDIAEGYSVSREKKESFPLTVTSAQKNPTAFYLCASSRTENTEAFFGQGTRLTVV.

The rearrangement uses TRBV15 and TRBJ2-5; TRBD2 agrees at 9 bases. The ends lost 7 bases at V and 5 bases at J; junction bases unmatched: 11. Germline CDR1 reads LNHNV; CDR2 reads YYDKDF (reference sequence). This CDR3 spans 15 amino acids. The CDR3, as DNA: TGTGCCACCAAGTCTGGGCGGGAGGGCCTGGAGACCCAGTACTTC. Translation gives CATKSGREGLETQYF.

V usage is TRBV28 and J usage is TRBJ1-4; 7 bases agree with TRBD1. This CDR3 is built from 16 residues. V gave up 1 base and J gave up 11 bases; unmatched junction bases: 13. The V gene's germline CDR1 is MDHEN and CDR2 SYDVKM. The CDR3 protein is CASSLLYYPDRDKLFF. In DNA form, the CDR3 reads TGTGCCAGCAGTTTATTATATTATCCCGACAGGGATAAACTGTTTTTT.

The chain joins TRBV20-1 to TRBJ2-1; a weak D match, TRBD1 (6 bases). Germline V CDR1 and CDR2: DFQATT, SNEGSKA (reference sequence). CDR3 size: 11 residues. Trimming cost V 5 bases and J 8 bases, with 10 bases left between them. For the CDR3, the DNA is TGCAGTGCTCCCCCAGGGGATGAGCAGTTCTTC. As protein: CSAPPGDEQFF.